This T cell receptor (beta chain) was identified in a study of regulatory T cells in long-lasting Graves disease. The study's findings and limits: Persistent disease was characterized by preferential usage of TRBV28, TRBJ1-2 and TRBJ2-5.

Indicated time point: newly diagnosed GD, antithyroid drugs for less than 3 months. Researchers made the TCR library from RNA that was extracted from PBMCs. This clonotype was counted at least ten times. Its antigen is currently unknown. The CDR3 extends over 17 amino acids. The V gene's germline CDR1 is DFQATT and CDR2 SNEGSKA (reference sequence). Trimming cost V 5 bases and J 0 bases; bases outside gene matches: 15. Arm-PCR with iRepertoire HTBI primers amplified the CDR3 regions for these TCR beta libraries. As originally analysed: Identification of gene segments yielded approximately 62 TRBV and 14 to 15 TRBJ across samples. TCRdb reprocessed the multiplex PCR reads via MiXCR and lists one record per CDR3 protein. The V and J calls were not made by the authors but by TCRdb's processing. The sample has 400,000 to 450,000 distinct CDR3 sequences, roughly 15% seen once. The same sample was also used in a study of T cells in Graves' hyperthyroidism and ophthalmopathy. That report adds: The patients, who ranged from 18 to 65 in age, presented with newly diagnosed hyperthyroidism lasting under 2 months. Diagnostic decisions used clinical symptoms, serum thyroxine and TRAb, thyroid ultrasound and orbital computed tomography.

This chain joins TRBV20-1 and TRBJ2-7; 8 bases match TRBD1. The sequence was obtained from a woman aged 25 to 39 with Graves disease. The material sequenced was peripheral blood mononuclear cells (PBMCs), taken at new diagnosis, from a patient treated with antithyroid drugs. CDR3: CSAQTGAGRGSSYEQYF. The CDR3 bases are TGCAGTGCTCAGACAGGGGCGGGAAGGGGAAGCTCCTACGAGCAGTACTTC.